Listed below are T cell receptor beta chains from one sample, sequenced in a study of T cells in Graves' hyperthyroidism and ophthalmopathy. From the multiplex PCR reads, TCRdb called clonotypes with MiXCR, one entry per CDR3 protein. The sample shows over 700,000 distinct CDR3 sequences, around a sixth of them seen only once. Sequencing input: blood. These TCRs come from a woman aged 45 to 65 with Graves' hyperthyroidism that later progressed to Graves' ophthalmopathy. The CDR3 runs from the conserved cysteine through the conserved F or W. Each record gives: D gene, clone size, V gene, J gene, CDR3 protein, CDR3 DNA. A D gene is named only where the DNA matches it firmly. Not all rows give a size; the values are once, few, many and, for expanded clones, a class.

>.|.|TRBV5-1|TRBJ1-6
CASSLPTEDSPLHF
TGCGCCAGCAGCCTGCCGACAGAGGATTCACCCCTCCACTTT
>TRBD1|many|TRBV12-3/TRBV12-4|TRBJ1-4
CASSPDRGGQEKLFF
TGTGCCAGCAGCCCGGACAGGGGAGGCCAAGAAAAACTGTTTTTT
>TRBD1|.|TRBV15|TRBJ1-1
CATRTGVIGTEAFF
TGTGCCACCAGAACAGGGGTTATTGGCACTGAAGCTTTCTTT
>.|.|TRBV6-1|TRBJ2-3
CASSTTGGPTDTQYF
TGTGCCAGCAGTACCACCGGGGGGCCGACAGATACGCAGTATTTT
>TRBD1|.|TRBV4-1|TRBJ1-4
CASSLDRVSEKLFF
TGCGCCAGCAGCCTCGACAGGGTTAGTGAAAAACTGTTTTTT
>.|.|TRBV4-1|TRBJ1-3
CASSQEPGISGNTIYF
TGCGCCAGCAGCCAAGAGCCCGGAATCTCTGGAAACACCATATATTTT
>.|.|TRBV7-6|TRBJ2-2
CASSSFEGSGELFF
TGTGCCAGCAGCTCCTTTGAGGGATCCGGGGAGCTGTTTTTT
>TRBD1|many|TRBV11-2|TRBJ2-7
CASSPRGQGREEQYF
TGTGCCAGCAGCCCCAGGGGACAGGGACGGGAGGAGCAGTACTTC
>TRBD1|.|TRBV25-1|TRBJ1-2
CASSDDRGRGYGYTF
TGTGCCAGCAGTGACGACAGGGGACGTGGCTATGGCTACACCTTC
>TRBD1|few|TRBV7-9|TRBJ2-2
CASSFPGTGPAGELFF
TGTGCCAGCAGCTTCCCCGGGACAGGGCCCGCCGGGGAGCTGTTTTTT
>TRBD2|few|TRBV20-1|TRBJ2-2
CSAFPGGGASPGELFF
TGCAGTGCTTTCCCCGGCGGGGGGGCGTCCCCCGGGGAGCTGTTTTTT
>.|.|TRBV4-2|TRBJ2-4
CASSQGMTVAKNIQYF
TGTGCCAGCAGCCAAGGTATGACAGTAGCCAAAAACATTCAGTACTTC
>.|many|TRBV3-1|TRBJ1-1
CASSTLGGTEAFF
TGTGCCAGCTCAACCCTAGGTGGCACTGAAGCTTTCTTT
>.|.|TRBV9|TRBJ2-3
CASSSFHRYTDTQYF
TGTGCCAGCAGCTCATTCCACAGATACACAGATACGCAGTATTTT
>TRBD1|once|TRBV15|TRBJ2-1
CATSRPQTGHNEQFF
TGTGCCACCAGCAGACCCCAGACAGGGCACAATGAGCAGTTCTTC
>TRBD2|few|TRBV7-2|TRBJ2-3
CASSGSGGKADTQYF
TGTGCCAGCAGTGGTAGCGGGGGGAAGGCAGATACGCAGTATTTT
>.|many|TRBV7-8|TRBJ1-1
CASSLDGGRAEAFF
TGTGCCAGCAGCTTAGACGGGGGTAGGGCTGAAGCTTTCTTT
>TRBD1|many|TRBV11-2|TRBJ2-2
CASSIPGTGVAGELFF
TGTGCCAGCAGCATCCCCGGGACAGGGGTTGCCGGGGAGCTGTTTTTT
>.|few|TRBV7-6|TRBJ1-2
CASSLFSDRNYGYTF
TGTGCCAGCAGCCTCTTTTCAGATCGTAACTATGGCTACACCTTC